Each of the 18 T cell receptor beta chains below was sequenced from the same sample in a study of shared clonotypes between healthy human individuals. Libraries were prepared by immunoSEQ multiplex PCR; TCRdb keeps only in-frame clonotypes and omits some of them. The table shows around 1.5 million clones, with around 98% occurring only once. Sequencing used naive CD4+ T cells sorted from blood. This sample's subset: CD45RA+ positively selected. The source of these receptors is a man aged 25 to 40 in good health.

The chain has TRBV28 and TRBJ2-3; the match to TRBD2 covers 11 bases. The length of the CDR3 is 17 residues. V lost 2 bases, J lost 2 bases, and 6 bases stayed unmatched. The V gene's germline CDR1 is MDHEN and CDR2 SYDVKM. CDR3 coding DNA: TGTGCCAGCAGTTTAGGTGCTAGCGGGAGGCCCACAGATACGCAGTATTTT. Amino acid sequence: CASSLGASGRPTDTQYF. Filled out from reference TRBV28 and TRBJ2-3, the complete variable domain reads DVKVTQSSRYLVKRTGEKVFLECVQDMDHENMFWYRQDPGLGLRLIYFSYDVKMKEKGDIPEGYSVSREKKERFSLILESASTNQTSMYLCASSLGASGRPTDTQYFGPGTRLTVL.

J is TRBJ2-5 and V is TRBV7-9, with a possible D match to TRBD1 (5 bases). The CDR3 contains 14 residues. V was shortened by 5 bases and J by 9 bases, with 19 bases between the two germline ends. The V gene's germline CDR1 is SEHNR and CDR2 FQNEAQ (reference sequence). The CDR3 DNA sequence: TGTGCCAGCAGCGAAAGGGGCTCTTTGGTGGCCCAGTACTTC. Its translation: CASSERGSLVAQYF.

The CDR3 spells CASSAPGHDYGYTF. The CDR3 DNA sequence: TGTGCCAGCAGCGCCCCCGGACATGACTATGGCTACACCTTC. The chain uses TRBV28 and TRBJ1-2; TRBD1 might be the D (5 bases). The CDR3 length is 14 residues. V lost 6 bases and J 3 bases, leaving 14 bases between the germline ends. Germline V gene data show CDR1 as MDHEN and CDR2 as SYDVKM.

The J gene is TRBJ1-5, the V gene TRBV28; D gene ambiguous. Trimming shortened V by 10 bases and J by 1 base, and 23 bases separated the two germline ends. From germline, CDR1 is MDHEN and CDR2 SYDVKM. This CDR3 comprises 17 residues. This CDR3 reads CATYQWAGDLSNQPQHF. As DNA, the CDR3 is TGTGCCACCTATCAATGGGCAGGCGACTTAAGCAATCAGCCCCAGCATTTT.

The table lists this clone with a count of one. Other DNA sequences in this specimen translate into the identical CDR3. V gene TRBV28 combines with J gene TRBJ1-1; D is undetermined. The CDR3 contains 12 residues. V was pared by 3 bases and J by 1 base, with 3 bases between. Germline V gene sequence: CDR1 MDHEN, CDR2 SYDVKM. Here the CDR3 DNA reads TGTGCCAGCAGTTTCGCGAACACTGAAGCTTTCTTT. Translating it yields CASSFANTEAFF. The entire variable domain, with the rest obtained from reference TRBV28 and TRBJ1-1, is as follows: DVKVTQSSRYLVKRTGEKVFLECVQDMDHENMFWYRQDPGLGLRLIYFSYDVKMKEKGDIPEGYSVSREKKERFSLILESASTNQTSMYLCASSFANTEAFFGQGTRLTVV.

This clone came up once. This sequence joins TRBV7-5 and TRBJ2-1; the table's D call of TRBD1 was not tested on the DNA. TRBV7-5 is designated a pseudogene. There are 16 residues in the CDR3. The DNA for the CDR3 is TGTGCCAGAAGCCCGCAGACAGGGGGCCCCTACAATGAGCAGTTCTTC. Protein: CARSPQTGGPYNEQFF.

The J gene is TRBJ2-1, the V gene TRBV5-5; 10 positions match TRBD2. V was pared by 2 bases and J by 5 bases, with 7 bases of the junction left unmatched. This CDR3 spans 16 amino acids. Germline CDR1 reads SGHKS; CDR2 reads YYEKEE (reference sequence). CDR3 bases: TGTGCCAGCAGCTTACCCGGGACTAGCGAACACAATGAGCAGTTCTTC. Protein: CASSLPGTSEHNEQFF.

This rearrangement joins TRBV5-4 to TRBJ2-7; TRBD2 matches 14 bases. The germline gives CDR1 SGHNT, CDR2 YYREEE (reference sequence). The CDR3 sequence is 15 residues long. Trimming took 4 bases from V and 7 from J; bases not matched to a gene: 7. The CDR3, as DNA: TGTGCCAGCAGCCGGGGACTAGCGGGAGTGGGGGAGCAGTACTTC. It specifies CASSRGLAGVGEQYF.

The rearrangement links TRBV21-1 to TRBJ2-5; the table's D call, TRBD2, has no DNA check behind it. TRBV21-1 is listed as a pseudogene. The CDR3 is 17 residues long. CDR3 region: CASSKGGRAGGGETQYF. DNA for the CDR3: TGTGCCAGCAGCAAAGGCGGAAGAGCGGGAGGCGGGGAGACCCAGTACTTC.

The genes are TRBV5-1 and TRBJ2-5; D remains ambiguous. The CDR3 covers 13 residues. V shed 0 bases and J shed 0 bases, with 3 bases lying between them. Germline CDR1 SGHRS, CDR2 YFSETQ. CDR3 in amino acids: CASSLENQETQYF. In nucleotides, the CDR3 is TGCGCCAGCAGCTTGGAAAACCAAGAGACCCAGTACTTC.

This chain links TRBV19 with TRBJ2-1; tentatively, D is TRBD2 (6 bases). The ends were cut back, 6 bases at V and 9 bases at J, with 12 bases in the middle. CDR3 length equals 12 residues. Germline V gene sequence: CDR1 LNHDA, CDR2 SQIVND (reference sequence). The CDR3 DNA follows: TGTGCCAGTAGCAAACTAGCCGCTGAGCAGTTCTTC. It codes for CASSKLAAEQFF.

Of note for this clone: The sample carries other DNA sequences with the same CDR3. The gene calls are TRBV5-4 and TRBJ1-1; D remains ambiguous. This CDR3 has 13 amino acids. Germline V gives CDR1 SGHNT, CDR2 YYREEE (reference sequence). V gave up 4 bases and J gave up 6 bases, with 13 bases separating them. The CDR3: CASSSTVGAEAFF. CDR3 nucleotide sequence: TGTGCCAGCAGCAGCACCGTCGGGGCTGAAGCTTTCTTT. The whole variable domain, remainder taken from reference TRBV5-4 and TRBJ1-1, is ETGVTQSPTHLIKTRGQQVTLRCSSQSGHNTVSWYQQALGQGPQFIFQYYREEENGRGNFPPRFSGLQFPNYSSELNVNALELDDSALYLCASSSTVGAEAFFGQGTRLTVV.

The chain recombines TRBV14 with TRBJ2-7, with D perhaps matching TRBD2 (5 bases). The CDR3 is 13 residues long. Germline loops: CDR1 SGHDN, CDR2 FVKESK. V was clipped by 6 bases and J by 6 bases, with 15 bases between them. The CDR3 coding sequence is TGTGCCAGCAGTCGGGATTTCCGCGGCGAGCAGTACTTC. Its protein product is CASSRDFRGEQYF.

This rearrangement joins TRBV28 to TRBJ2-7; the match to TRBD1 covers 9 bases. J gave up 1 base and V 7 bases, and 5 bases lay outside the gene matches. The CDR3 has 14 residues. Germline-derived CDR1 and CDR2 are MDHEN and SYDVKM. The CDR3 coding sequence is TGTGCCAGCAACACAGGGGGCGAATCCTACGAGCAGTACTTC. It translates to CASNTGGESYEQYF.

This rearrangement joins TRBV5-1 to TRBJ1-4; the match to TRBD1 covers 10 bases. The length of the CDR3 is 15 residues. J gave up 8 bases and V 4 bases, and 8 bases lay outside the gene matches. The germline gives CDR1 SGHRS, CDR2 YFSETQ. Here the CDR3 DNA reads TGCGCCAGCAGCCCGGGACAGGGGCGCCTAGAAAAACTGTTTTTT. Protein sequence: CASSPGQGRLEKLFF.

J is TRBJ2-7 and V is TRBV28; D is unclear. The CDR3 is 11 amino acids. V gave up 8 bases and J gave up 0 bases, with 5 bases separating them. The germline CDR1 and CDR2 sequences are MDHEN and SYDVKM. The CDR3 reads CASEASYEQYF. CDR3 coding DNA: TGTGCCAGCGAAGCCTCCTACGAGCAGTACTTC.

The CDR3 loop is CASSLGTSGNYEQYF. As DNA, the CDR3 is TGTGCCAGCAGCTTGGGCACTAGCGGGAACTACGAGCAGTACTTC. V is TRBV5-6 and J is TRBJ2-7; 10 bases align to TRBD2. Per germline, CDR1 SGHDT and CDR2 YYEEEE. The V gene end was trimmed by 0 bases and the J gene end by 3 bases; junction bases not matched to a gene: 3. The CDR3 length is 15 residues.

V gene TRBV11-3 combines with J gene TRBJ2-3; TRBD2 matches 7 bases. The V segment lost 5 bases and the J segment 2 bases; nucleotides outside the gene matches: 4. The length of the CDR3 is 14 residues. Germline V gene data show CDR1 as SGHNT and CDR2 as YENEEA. Written as DNA, the CDR3 is TGTGCCAGCAGCCGGACTAGTAACACAGATACGCAGTATTTT. It encodes CASSRTSNTDTQYF.